Below, one TCR beta chain is given with its context. The antigen is not known. Each CDR3 protein is one row after TCRdb ran MiXCR on the 5' RACE reads. The table has over 200,000 distinct CDR3 sequences, around a tenth seen once. These data are taken from a study of identical twins. The CDR3 is made up of 14 amino acids. Germline CDR1 is SGHRS and CDR2 is YFSETQ. The junction had 4 bases not matched to a gene; V was cut back by 3 bases and J by 5 bases. Findings and caveats of the study: While abundant cord blood beta clonotypes carried fewer insertions, memory repertoires showed no such pattern. Those out-of-frame alpha sequences shared by twins showed an excess of low generation probability.

The source of this sequence is a woman younger than 30 in good health. Material: memory (CD45RO+) T cells sorted from blood. V usage is TRBV5-1 and J usage is TRBJ2-1, with 8 bases fitting TRBD1. In nucleotides, the CDR3 is TGCGCCAGCAGCTACGTGGGACAGGACAATGAGCAGTTCTTC. Translating it yields CASSYVGQDNEQFF.